The rows below give T cell receptor beta chains drawn from one sample of a study of shared clonotypes between healthy human individuals. Sequenced by immunoSEQ multiplex PCR; TCRdb stores in-frame clones only, minus some. This sample has 950,000 to 1,300,000 clones; roughly 75% occur once, and the top ten carry over 1.3%. Sample: memory CD4+ T cells sorted from blood. These receptor sequences come from a man aged 18 to 35 in good health. CDR3s include the opening cysteine and the closing phenylalanine or tryptophan. A D gene is named only where the DNA matches it firmly. Rows may omit the clone size; those that give it use once, few, many or a size class.

clone_size | j_call | d_call | v_call | cdr3_nt | cdr3_aa
NA | TRBJ1-4 | NA | TRBV7-8 | TGTGCCAGCAGCTTGTCCCCAGGGGCAAATGAAAAACTGTTTTTT | CASSLSPGANEKLFF
NA | TRBJ1-6 | TRBD1 | TRBV19 | TGTGCCAGTAGCCCCCGGACAGGGTATAATTCACCCCTCCACTTT | CASSPRTGYNSPLHF
once | TRBJ1-2 | NA | TRBV30 | TGTGCCTGGAGTGCGGGGAAAGTGGGCTATGGCTACACCTTC | CAWSAGKVGYGYTF
NA | TRBJ2-1 | NA | TRBV5-4 | TGTGCCAGCAGCTTGGGTCCGGGTTCCTACAATGAGCAGTTCTTC | CASSLGPGSYNEQFF
NA | TRBJ1-2 | TRBD1 | TRBV9 | TGTGCCAGTCCTTTCGGGACAGGGAATTTTAACTATGGCTACACCTTC | CASPFGTGNFNYGYTF
NA | TRBJ1-1 | NA | TRBV2 | TGTGCCACCACACAGGGCGTGAACACTGAAGCTTTCTTT | CATTQGVNTEAFF
few | TRBJ1-5 | NA | TRBV10-3 | TGTGCCATCAGTGAAGGGGGAGCGCCCCAGCATTTT | CAISEGGAPQHF
many | TRBJ2-1 | TRBD2 | TRBV14 | TGTGCCAGCAGCGCTAGCGGGAGTAGGGAGCAGTTCTTC | CASSASGSREQFF
NA | TRBJ1-2 | TRBD1 | TRBV7-2 | TGTGCCAGCGAGCCGGGACCAGGGGGACATGGCTACACCTTC | CASEPGPGGHGYTF
NA | TRBJ1-5 | NA | TRBV21-1 | TGTGCCAGCAGCGCTAGGACAGGAGGCGTCTCGGAGCCCCAGCATTTT | CASSARTGGVSEPQHF
NA | TRBJ1-3 | TRBD1 | TRBV19 | TGTGCCAGCTCGGGACAGGGGGGAAACACCATATATTTT | CASSGQGGNTIYF
NA | TRBJ1-1 | TRBD1 | TRBV11-3 | TGTGCCAGCAGCTTTACGGGGACAGGGGGCTCGGGGACTGAAGCTTTCTTT | CASSFTGTGGSGTEAFF
NA | TRBJ1-1 | NA | TRBV9 | TGTGCCAGCAGTCAGGGGATGAACACTGAAGCTTTCTTT | CASSQGMNTEAFF
NA | TRBJ2-7 | NA | TRBV11-2 | TGTGCCAGCAGCTTGACTGGCGGAAAATACGAGCAGTACTTC | CASSLTGGKYEQYF
few | TRBJ2-5 | TRBD2 | TRBV6-5 | TGTGCCAGCAGTTCCTCGGGGGGGCGAGAGACCCAGTACTTC | CASSSSGGRETQYF
NA | TRBJ2-5 | TRBD1 | TRBV28 | TGTGCCAGCAGTCCAGGGGGCGCGGGAACGGAGACCCAGTACTTC | CASSPGGAGTETQYF
NA | TRBJ1-4 | TRBD1 | TRBV30 | TGTGCCTCCGCGGGACAGGGCGGTGAAAAACTGTTTTTT | CASAGQGGEKLFF
NA | TRBJ2-3 | NA | TRBV18 | TGTGCCAGCTCACTACAAAGAGGGGGAATGACAGATACGCAGTATTTT | CASSLQRGGMTDTQYF
NA | TRBJ2-3 | NA | TRBV5-1 | TGCGCCAGCAGCTTGGCCCACCAGCTGGTGGCAGATACGCAGTATTTT | CASSLAHQLVADTQYF
once | TRBJ1-6 | NA | TRBV7-2 | TGTGCCAGCAGTTCACAGGGATCGAAAAATTCACCCCTCCACTTT | CASSSQGSKNSPLHF
few | TRBJ2-5 | NA | TRBV21-1 | TGTGCCAGCAGCAGACAGCAAGAGACCCAGTACTTC | CASSRQQETQYF
once | TRBJ1-5 | NA | TRBV18 | TGTGCCAGCTCACTCTTAGGGGTAAATAGCAATCAGCCCCAGCATTTT | CASSLLGVNSNQPQHF
NA | TRBJ2-4 | NA | TRBV4-1 | TGCGCCAGCAGCAACCTCGGCAGGAACTTGCGAGCCAAAAACATTCAGTACTTC | CASSNLGRNLRAKNIQYF
NA | TRBJ1-1 | NA | TRBV11-2 | TGTGCCAGCAGCTTAGTTCTTGGGGAGGGAGCTTTCTTT | CASSLVLGEGAFF
NA | TRBJ2-3 | NA | TRBV2 | TGTGCCAGCAGTGAATCGGTGGGGCGAGCAGATACGCAGTATTTT | CASSESVGRADTQYF
few | TRBJ2-1 | NA | TRBV2 | TGTGCCAGCCAAACCGGGACGGCGTACAATGAGCAGTTCTTC | CASQTGTAYNEQFF
NA | TRBJ2-3 | TRBD1 | TRBV5-1 | TGCGCCAGCAGCGGGGGACAGCAGGCAGATACGCAGTATTTT | CASSGGQQADTQYF
NA | TRBJ1-5 | NA | TRBV9 | TGTGCCAGCAGCGCCGGCGGGGGAAGCAATCAGCCCCAGCATTTT | CASSAGGGSNQPQHF
once | TRBJ1-3 | NA | TRBV5-6 | TGTGCCAGCAGCTGGACAGCATTCTCTGGAAACACCATATATTTT | CASSWTAFSGNTIYF
NA | TRBJ2-2 | TRBD2 | TRBV2 | TGTGCCAGCCTTCGACTAGCGGGGGGGCCTAGATACACCGGGGAGCTGTTTTTT | CASLRLAGGPRYTGELFF
NA | TRBJ1-5 | NA | TRBV7-2 | TGTGCCAGCAGCTTAGCAGGAAGAAGCAATCAGCCCCAGCATTTT | CASSLAGRSNQPQHF
once | TRBJ2-3 | NA | TRBV14 | TGTGCCAGCAGCCAATCAGACACAGATACGCAGTATTTT | CASSQSDTDTQYF
NA | TRBJ2-7 | NA | TRBV5-5 | TGTGCCAGCAGCTTGGTGGCTAGCTCCTACGAGCAGTACTTC | CASSLVASSYEQYF
NA | TRBJ1-1 | TRBD1 | TRBV2 | TGTGCCAGCGACAGGGGGCCGAGCACTGAAGCTTTCTTT | CASDRGPSTEAFF
NA | TRBJ2-5 | NA | TRBV5-6 | TGTGCCAGCAGCAACACCGACAGGCAAGAGACCCAGTACTTC | CASSNTDRQETQYF
NA | TRBJ1-4 | NA | TRBV25-1 | TGTGCCAGCAGTGATAGAGGGGCAGGGCGAGGAGAAAAACTGTTTTTT | CASSDRGAGRGEKLFF
NA | TRBJ2-1 | NA | TRBV18 | TGTGCCAGCTCACCATGGGAGAGCTACAATGAGCAGTTCTTC | CASSPWESYNEQFF
NA | TRBJ1-1 | NA | TRBV7-9 | TGTGCCAGCAGCTACGGGACCCCTGGTGCTTTCTTT | CASSYGTPGAFF
NA | TRBJ1-2 | NA | TRBV19 | TGTGCCAGTACCTCGACCGGGGCTTCCCCATACTATGGCTACACCTTC | CASTSTGASPYYGYTF
NA | TRBJ1-5 | NA | TRBV5-6 | TGTGCCAGCAGCTCCACCCACGGGCGCAATCAGCCCCAGCATTTT | CASSSTHGRNQPQHF